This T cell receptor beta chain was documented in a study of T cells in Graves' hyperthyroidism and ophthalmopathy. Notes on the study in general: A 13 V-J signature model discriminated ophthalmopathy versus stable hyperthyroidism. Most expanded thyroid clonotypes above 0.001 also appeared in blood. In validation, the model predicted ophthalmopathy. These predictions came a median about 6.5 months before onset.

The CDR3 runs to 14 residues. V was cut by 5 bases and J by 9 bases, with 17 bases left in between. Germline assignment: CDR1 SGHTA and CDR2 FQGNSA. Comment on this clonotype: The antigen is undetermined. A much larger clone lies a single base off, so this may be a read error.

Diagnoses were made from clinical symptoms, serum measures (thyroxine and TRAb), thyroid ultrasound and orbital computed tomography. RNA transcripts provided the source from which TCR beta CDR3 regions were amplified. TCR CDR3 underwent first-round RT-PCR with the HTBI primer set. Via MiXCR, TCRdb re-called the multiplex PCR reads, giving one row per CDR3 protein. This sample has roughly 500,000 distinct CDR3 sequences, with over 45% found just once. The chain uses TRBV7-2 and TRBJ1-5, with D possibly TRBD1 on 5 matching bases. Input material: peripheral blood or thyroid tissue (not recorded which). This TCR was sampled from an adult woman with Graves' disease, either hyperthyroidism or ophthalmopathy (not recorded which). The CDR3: CASSQQDVGRPQHF. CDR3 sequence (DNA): TGTGCCAGCAGCCAACAGGACGTAGGTCGGCCCCAGCATTTT.